The present T cell receptor beta chain was sequenced within a study of blood T cells in healthy people across ages. On the study more broadly: About one barcoded TCR beta cDNA was captured per two T cells. Whole-study results and caveats: Naive T cell percentage and TCR beta diversity correlated strongly. Both higher diversity and more naive CD4+ cells marked long-lived donors when set against aged donors.

Trimming removed 6 bases from V and 6 bases from J, with 15 bases in between. This CDR3 comprises 13 residues. CDR1 and CDR2 (germline): MNHEY, SVGAGI. Together with a sample-barcoded 5' primer, a J-beta primer mix was included in a second PCR lasting about 6 to 12 cycles. Sequencing recovered at least 2.5 million CDR3-containing paired-end reads from each sample. TCRdb fed the 5' RACE reads into MiXCR, producing one record per CDR3 protein. The table has hundreds of thousands of distinct CDR3 sequences, roughly 30% seen once. This clonotype was observed at least ten times. Antigen: not known. This chain joins TRBV6-5 and TRBJ2-7; either TRBD1 or TRBD2 may fit D (7 bases each). This TCR was sampled from a woman of 80 years or more in good health. What was sequenced was blood. The CDR3 sequence is CASRQGQRGEQYF. CDR3 sequence (DNA): TGTGCCAGCAGGCAGGGACAGCGGGGCGAGCAGTACTTC.